This T cell receptor (beta chain) was captured in a study of vaccination and CD4 T cells after COVID-19. Study details: Median draw time for post-COVID samples was 101 days post-diagnosis (range 35 to 161). Overlapping spike peptides from SARS-CoV-2, HCoV-NL63, HCoV-OC43 and HCoV-229E served to stimulate the cells.

Oncomine TCR Beta short-read sequencing was applied to DNA from cultured CD4+ T cells. MiXCR, applied by TCRdb to the PCR reads, yields one record per CDR3 protein. The sample has some 4,400 distinct CDR3 sequences; almost 60% are singletons. Both ends counted, the CDR3 spans 24 residues. Treatment of the sample: roughly ten-day PBMC culture with coronavirus spike peptide pools or control peptides (ViraFEST assay). Unexposed donor CD4+ T cells predated the COVID-19 pandemic, collected 2011-2018. As regards this clonotype: What it binds is unknown. The DNA is left out, because the CDR3 cannot be placed on it with certainty; the CDR3 is given as TCRdb lists it.

Study findings and constraints: No early post-infection timepoints were studied, and convalescent patients studied were relatively few.

The genes are TRBV21-1 and TRBJ1-2. TRBV21-1 is given as a pseudogene. This clonotype originated in a human donor in good health. Input material: CD4+ T cells from blood, cultured in vitro. CDR3 residues: CASTNQTSMYLCASRSPTNYGYTF.